A selection of T cell receptor beta chains follows, all from one sample in a study of blood T cell repertoires in COVID-19. Assay used: immunoSEQ multiplex PCR; TCRdb lists only in-frame clones, some missing. This repertoire shows about 170,000 clones, roughly nine tenths found once; its top ten account for approximately 11%. The sequenced material came from peripheral blood. These receptor sequences come from a woman aged 55-70 years with COVID-19, enrolled during active disease. Each CDR3 is given with its conserved first and last residue. D genes are given only for firm matches. Size is omitted from some rows. Given values are once, few, many or a class for expanded clones.

d_call clone_size j_call v_call cdr3_aa cdr3_nt
NA NA TRBJ2-1 TRBV12-3/TRBV12-4 CASSLVSSEQFF TGTGCCAGCAGTTTAGTGTCATCTGAGCAGTTCTTC
NA few TRBJ2-5 TRBV27 CASSAQGLETQYF TGTGCCAGCAGTGCACAGGGTCTTGAGACCCAGTACTTC
TRBD2 NA TRBJ2-7 TRBV24-1 CATSEGLAGGYEQYF TGTGCCACCAGTGAAGGACTAGCGGGAGGCTACGAGCAGTACTTC
NA NA TRBJ2-7 TRBV7-8 CASSPGLTYEQYF TGTGCCAGCAGCCCCGGTCTTACCTACGAGCAGTACTTC
NA NA TRBJ1-3 TRBV5-1 CASRPGVENTIYF TGCGCCAGCCGGCCGGGGGTGGAAAACACCATATATTTT
TRBD1 NA TRBJ1-2 TRBV7-2 CASSQRGTVNYGYTF TGTGCCAGCAGCCAAAGGGGGACAGTTAACTATGGCTACACCTTC
NA NA TRBJ1-1 TRBV19 CASSIETVNTEAFF TGTGCCAGTAGTATAGAAACTGTGAACACTGAAGCTTTCTTT
TRBD2 once TRBJ2-1 TRBV24-1 CATSDSDSGTAYNEQFF TGTGCCACCAGTGATTCGGATAGCGGGACCGCCTACAATGAGCAGTTCTTC
TRBD1 few TRBJ2-7 TRBV29-1 CSVEKTQGDSREQYF TGCAGCGTTGAAAAGACCCAGGGGGATTCACGCGAGCAGTACTTC
NA NA TRBJ2-7 TRBV7-2 CASSLGFGGGEQYF TGTGCCAGCAGCTTAGGATTCGGAGGAGGCGAGCAGTACTTC
TRBD2 NA TRBJ2-7 TRBV28 CASTDRGTSGTYEQYF TGTGCCAGCACCGACAGGGGGACTAGCGGAACCTACGAGCAGTACTTC
NA NA TRBJ1-2 TRBV24-1 CATSDFTRSYGYTF TGTGCCACCAGTGATTTTACCCGCAGCTATGGCTACACCTTC
TRBD2 NA TRBJ2-7 TRBV19 CASRTSRGGRNYEQYF TGTGCCAGTAGGACCTCGAGGGGCGGGAGAAACTACGAGCAGTACTTC
NA NA TRBJ2-7 TRBV24-1 CATSGGWTRPTLHF TGTGCCACCAGTGGGGGATGGACACGACCTACGCTACACTTC
NA NA TRBJ1-1 TRBV7-2 CASSPRTENTEAFF TGTGCCAGCAGCCCCCGGACAGAGAACACTGAAGCTTTCTTT
NA NA TRBJ2-3 TRBV7-9 CASSHRLGTDTQYF TGTGCCAGCAGCCACAGGCTAGGCACAGATACGCAGTATTTT
NA NA TRBJ1-1 TRBV21-1 CASTAGDTEAFF TGTGCCAGCACCGCGGGAGACACTGAAGCTTTCTTT
NA NA TRBJ2-7 TRBV6-5 CASSYAPDSPYEQYF TGTGCCAGCAGTTACGCGCCCGACAGCCCCTACGAGCAGTACTTC
NA NA TRBJ1-2 TRBV7-3 CASSLRSGSPYGYTF TGTGCCAGCAGCTTGCGGTCGGGTAGTCCTTATGGCTACACCTTC
NA few TRBJ1-4 TRBV24-1 CATSGVNNEKLFF TGTGCCACCTCAGGGGTTAATAATGAAAAACTGTTTTTT
TRBD2 NA TRBJ2-1 TRBV5-1 CASSLKAGFINEQFF TGCGCCAGCAGCTTGAAAGCGGGATTCATCAATGAGCAGTTCTTC
TRBD1 once TRBJ2-3 TRBV11-2 CASSVDRADTQYF TGTGCCAGCAGCGTAGACAGGGCTGATACGCAGTATTTT
NA NA TRBJ2-4 TRBV6-6 CASSYSGFAGKNIQYF TGTGCCAGCAGTTACTCGGGTTTTGCGGGAAAAAACATTCAGTACTTC
TRBD2 NA TRBJ2-5 TRBV13 CASSLGAGVWETQYF TGTGCCAGCAGCTTAGGAGCGGGAGTCTGGGAGACCCAGTACTTC
NA NA TRBJ1-5 TRBV19 CDLGGDSNQPQHF TGTGATTTAGGGGGAGATAGCAATCAGCCCCAGCATTTT
TRBD1 NA TRBJ2-7 TRBV20-1 CSASRRQGIFYEQYF TGCAGTGCTAGTCGGCGACAGGGGATATTCTACGAGCAGTACTTC
TRBD1 NA TRBJ1-1 TRBV28 CASNPSGDRTNTEAFF TGTGCCAGCAACCCTTCGGGGGACAGGACGAACACTGAAGCTTTCTTT
NA NA TRBJ2-7 TRBV12-5 CASGLVLSEGEQYF TGTGCTAGTGGTTTGGTACTCTCGGAGGGCGAGCAGTACTTC
NA NA TRBJ2-7 TRBV20-1 CSASFGTYEQYF TGCAGTGCTAGTTTCGGGACCTACGAGCAGTACTTC
NA NA TRBJ1-2 TRBV6-6 CASSYLQGEGPYGYTF TGTGCCAGCAGTTATCTACAGGGAGAGGGGCCCTATGGCTACACCTTC
TRBD1 NA TRBJ2-3 TRBV5-1 CASSPRDRGKDADTQYF TGCGCCAGCAGCCCCCGGGACAGGGGCAAGGACGCAGATACGCAGTATTTT
TRBD2 NA TRBJ2-3 TRBV7-8 CASSLVAGGSTDTQYF TGTGCCAGCAGCTTAGTAGCGGGAGGGTCGACAGATACGCAGTATTTT
TRBD1 NA TRBJ1-5 TRBV28 CASTGQGDQPQHF TGTGCCAGCACAGGACAGGGGGATCAGCCCCAGCATTTT
NA NA TRBJ2-7 TRBV10-3 CAISDLREQYF TGTGCCATCAGTGACCTTCGCGAGCAGTACTTC
NA NA TRBJ2-6 TRBV19 CASARELPGANVLTF TGTGCCAGCGCCCGGGAACTACCTGGGGCCAACGTCCTGACTTTC
NA NA TRBJ2-5 TRBV7-2 CASSLDRGGETQYF TGTGCCAGCAGCTTAGATCGGGGTGGAGAGACCCAGTACTTC
TRBD2 NA TRBJ2-5 TRBV19 CASSMGGLDPIQETQYF TGTGCCAGTAGTATGGGGGGACTAGACCCGATCCAAGAGACCCAGTACTTC
NA NA TRBJ1-1 TRBV4-1 CASSQRTVSVTEAFF TGCGCCAGCAGCCAAAGGACAGTTTCAGTCACTGAAGCTTTCTTT
TRBD1 NA TRBJ2-5 TRBV18 CASSRRPDRAGETQYF TGTGCCAGCTCCCGCCGACCTGACAGGGCGGGAGAGACCCAGTACTTC
NA NA TRBJ1-6 TRBV7-8 CASSLGGQGNSPLHF TGTGCCAGCAGCTTAGGGGGGCAAGGTAATTCACCCCTCCACTTT
NA NA TRBJ2-1 TRBV5-6 CASSAGPSGEQFF TGTGCCAGCAGCGCCGGACCGAGCGGAGAGCAGTTCTTC
TRBD2 once TRBJ2-5 TRBV4-3 CASSQEGGGASGVQETQYF TGCGCCAGCAGCCAAGAGGGGGGTGGGGCTAGCGGGGTCCAAGAGACCCAGTACTTC
NA once TRBJ1-1 TRBV7-2 CASSLLAVEAFF TGTGCCAGCAGCTTATTGGCAGTGGAAGCTTTCTTT
NA NA TRBJ1-2 TRBV19 CASRASFYGYTF TGTGCCAGTAGGGCATCGTTCTATGGCTACACCTTC
NA NA TRBJ1-2 TRBV24-1 CATSERTLSYGYTF TGTGCCACCAGTGAAAGGACACTAAGCTATGGCTACACCTTC
NA NA TRBJ2-7 TRBV5-4 CASSQGGGYEQYF TGTGCCAGCAGCCAGGGAGGGGGGTACGAGCAGTACTTC
NA NA TRBJ1-5 TRBV6-6 CASSYSKQDNQPQHF TGTGCCAGCAGTTACTCAAAACAGGACAATCAGCCCCAGCATTTT
NA NA TRBJ2-6 TRBV19 CASSITGPGANVLTF TGTGCCAGTAGTATAACTGGGCCCGGGGCCAACGTCCTGACTTTC